The 8 T cell receptor beta chains in this list originate from one sample, sequenced in a study of blood T cell repertoires in COVID-19. The method was immunoSEQ multiplex PCR; TCRdb's version includes in-frame clones alone and lacks a portion of them. This sample has some 250,000 clones, with roughly 88% found just once. Material: peripheral blood. Every receptor here comes from an elderly man with acute or convalescent COVID-19.

V is TRBV7-2 and J is TRBJ2-7, with D hard to call. The germline gives CDR1 SGHTA, CDR2 FQGNSA. Trimming removed 5 bases from V and 7 bases from J, with 12 bases in between. The length of the CDR3 is 12 residues. The CDR3 protein is CASSPPAREQYF. The CDR3 region has the DNA TGTGCCAGCAGCCCCCCAGCGAGGGAGCAGTACTTC.

This clone was found once. The rearrangement uses TRBV6-5 and TRBJ1-1; TRBD1 might be the D (6 bases). V gave up 2 bases and J gave up 5 bases, with 9 bases separating them. CDR1 and CDR2 (germline): MNHEY, SVGAGI. The CDR3 spans 13 residues. The CDR3 protein is CASSYRTGTEAFF. CDR3 nucleotides: TGTGCCAGCAGTTACCGTACAGGGACTGAAGCTTTCTTT.

V and J are TRBV7-9 and TRBJ1-5; tentative D call: TRBD1 (6 bases). Germline V gene lookup returns CDR1 SEHNR and CDR2 FQNEAQ (reference sequence). V lost 2 bases and J lost 1, with 12 bases in between. CDR3 length: 16 residues. The CDR3 coding sequence is TGTGCCAGCAGCTTACTACAGGGAGGGAGCAATCAGCCCCAGCATTTT. It translates to CASSLLQGGSNQPQHF.

The chain is built from TRBV3-1 (or the pseudogene TRBV3-2) and TRBJ2-3; TRBD1 agrees at 9 bases. With 0 bases clipped from V and 4 bases from J, the junction kept 11 bases outside the gene matches. CDR1 is LGHDT, CDR2 YNNKEL, per germline (reference sequence). The CDR3 length is 18 residues. CDR3 amino acids: CASSQELPGQGGSDTQYF. CDR3 in DNA: TGTGCCAGCAGCCAAGAATTACCGGGACAGGGTGGGTCAGATACGCAGTATTTT.

The chain joins TRBV3-1 (or the pseudogene TRBV3-2) to TRBJ1-4; 9 nucleotides align to TRBD1. The CDR3 is made up of 15 amino acids. The trim removed 3 bases at V and 8 bases at J, leaving 7 bases unmatched. CDR1 LGHDT and CDR2 YNNKEL come from the germline V gene (reference sequence). CDR3 in DNA: TGTGCCAGCAGCCAGGGGGGGACAGGGACCGAAAAACTGTTTTTT. Protein: CASSQGGTGTEKLFF.

This sequence joins TRBV7-8 and TRBJ2-3; 11 bases match TRBD1. V was pared by 5 bases and J by 4 bases, with 8 bases of the junction left unmatched. Germline values: CDR1 SGHVS, CDR2 FQNEAQ. The length of the CDR3 is 16 residues. The CDR3 nucleotides are TGTGCCAGCAGCCAGACCGGGACAGGGGGGGCAGATACGCAGTATTTT. It specifies CASSQTGTGGADTQYF.

This chain joins TRBV29-1 and TRBJ2-3, with D perhaps TRBD2 (6 bases). V dropped 8 bases and J dropped 2 bases, with 14 bases sitting between them. There are 13 residues in the CDR3. Germline loops: CDR1 SQVTM, CDR2 ANQGSEA. This CDR3 is CSSGGTITDTQYF. The CDR3 DNA follows: TGCAGCAGTGGGGGGACCATCACAGATACGCAGTATTTT.

The gene calls are TRBV3-1 (or the pseudogene TRBV3-2) and TRBJ2-2; D is undetermined. CDR1 and CDR2 (germline): LGHDT, YNNKEL (reference sequence). CDR3 size: 16 residues. Trimming cost V 1 base and J 6 bases, with 15 bases left between them. The CDR3 nucleotides are TGTGCCAGCAGCCAAGGGTGGTCTGAAAGCGCCGGGGAGCTGTTTTTT. This sequence encodes CASSQGWSESAGELFF.